What follows are 30 T cell receptor beta chains derived from one specimen sequenced in a study of early T cells in non-severe SARS-CoV-2 infection. One entry per CDR3 protein, called by TCRdb with MiXCR from the 5' RACE reads. The sample has approximately 100,000 distinct CDR3 sequences, 9.5% to 12% seen once. Sequencing used whole blood. These receptors were obtained from an adult who was a healthcare worker with PCR-confirmed SARS-CoV-2 infection or an uninfected control (not recorded which).

V and J are TRBV29-1 and TRBJ2-7; D gene uncertain. Germline V CDR1 and CDR2: SQVTM, ANQGSEA. The CDR3 loop spans 12 amino acids. The CDR3 loop is CSITATSYEQYF. The CDR3 nucleotides read TGCAGTATCACAGCTACCTCCTACGAGCAGTACTTC.

This clonotype came up many times. J is TRBJ2-1 and V is TRBV27; possible D gene TRBD2, 6 bases. The CDR3 sequence is 15 residues long. Germline V CDR1 and CDR2: MNHEY, SMNVEV (reference sequence). The ends were cut back, 8 bases at V and 2 bases at J, with 16 bases in the middle. For the CDR3, the DNA is TGTGCCAGCTCCCAAGATGGGACTCCCTACAATGAGCAGTTCTTC. Protein product: CASSQDGTPYNEQFF.

V is TRBV4-1 and J is TRBJ1-5, with no clear D. This CDR3 has 15 residues. The ends were cut back, 0 bases at V and 0 bases at J, with 6 bases in the middle. The germline gives CDR1 MGHRA, CDR2 YSYEKL. The CDR3 DNA reads as TGCGCCAGCAGCCAAGAGGGATATAGCAATCAGCCCCAGCATTTT. Protein product: CASSQEGYSNQPQHF.

This clonotype was seen more than once but under ten times. The chain employs TRBV2 and TRBJ2-1; the match to TRBD1 covers 9 bases. The CDR3 covers 14 residues. The J segment lost 9 bases and the V segment lost 11 bases, leaving 14 bases of the junction unmatched. Germline CDR1 SNHLY, CDR2 FYNNEI. CDR3 DNA sequence: TGTGCCGGTGCGGACAGGGGATCCCTGGGTGAGCAGTTCTTC. Its translation is CAGADRGSLGEQFF.

This clonotype was counted at least ten times. The chain couples TRBV3-1 to TRBJ1-6; 8 nucleotides line up with TRBD1. V lost 4 bases to trimming and J lost 5 bases; unmatched junction nucleotides: 4. This CDR3 is 15 amino acids long. CDR1 LGHDT and CDR2 YNNKEL come from the germline V gene (reference sequence). CDR3 sequence (DNA): TGTGCCAGCAGCCGACGACAGGGGAATAATTCACCCCTCCACTTT. Translation gives CASSRRQGNNSPLHF.

This clonotype was recorded a few times. The gene calls are TRBV2 and TRBJ1-5; 11 nucleotides line up with TRBD1. The ends lost 6 bases at V and 2 bases at J; junction bases unmatched: 6. The CDR3 extends over 16 amino acids. Germline V gene lookup returns CDR1 SNHLY and CDR2 FYNNEI. The CDR3 DNA reads as TGTGCCAGCAGCGGACAGGGGGCTAGGGGCAATCAGCCCCAGCATTTT. Its translation: CASSGQGARGNQPQHF.

V is TRBV7-8 and J is TRBJ2-7; D ambiguous. With 3 bases removed from V and 6 bases from J, the gap between germline ends came to 6 bases. Germline assignment: CDR1 SGHVS and CDR2 FQNEAQ. CDR3 length: 11 amino acids. The chain's CDR3 is CASSFGVEQYF. The CDR3 DNA reads TGTGCCAGCAGCTTTGGAGTCGAGCAGTACTTC.

V gene TRBV2 combines with J gene TRBJ1-4; D is uncertain. CDR1 is SNHLY, CDR2 FYNNEI, per germline. Trimming pared 7 bases from V and 8 bases from J, leaving 8 bases between. The CDR3 extends over 11 amino acids. DNA for the CDR3: TGTGCCAGCAATTTGGGGGAAAAACTGTTTTTT. Translated: CASNLGEKLFF.

This clonotype was seen more than once but under ten times. The rearrangement uses TRBV7-9 and TRBJ2-1; 8 bases line up with TRBD1. This CDR3 has 14 amino acids. CDR1 and CDR2 (germline): SEHNR, FQNEAQ (reference sequence). V shed 5 bases and J 8 bases; nucleotides not matched to a gene: 8. CDR3 DNA: TGTGCCAGCAGCCCCGGACAGGGAATCTATGAGCAGTTCTTC. This sequence encodes CASSPGQGIYEQFF.

This clonotype was found a few times. The chain recombines TRBV5-4 with TRBJ2-2; D might be TRBD2 (7 bases). Trimming removed 2 bases at V and 3 bases at J, with 11 bases between. The CDR3 runs to 15 residues. CDR1 is SGHNT, CDR2 YYREEE, per germline (reference sequence). The chain's CDR3 is CASSFGGPDTGELFF. CDR3 DNA sequence: TGTGCCAGCAGCTTCGGGGGGCCGGACACCGGGGAGCTGTTTTTT.

V usage is TRBV29-1 and J usage is TRBJ1-2; the match to TRBD1 covers 8 bases. Germline lookup yields CDR1 SQVTM and CDR2 ANQGSEA. The V and J ends lost 7 bases and 6 bases, in that order; junction bases with no gene match: 7. This CDR3 has 12 residues. The CDR3 DNA is TGCAGCGCACCAGGGGGCGCGAATGGCTACACCTTC. Residues: CSAPGGANGYTF.

The V and J genes are TRBV27 and TRBJ1-1; D perhaps matches TRBD1 (5 bases). The CDR3 is 15 residues long. In germline, CDR1 is MNHEY, CDR2 SMNVEV (reference sequence). Trimming cost V 5 bases and J 5 bases, with 18 bases left between them. The CDR3 DNA reads as TGTGCCAGCAGTCCGACGGGACGGATTAGTACTGAAGCTTTCTTT. As protein: CASSPTGRISTEAFF.

V and J are TRBV18 and TRBJ1-6, with a possible D match to TRBD1 (6 bases). Germline values: CDR1 KGHSH, CDR2 LQKENI. Trimming cost V 0 bases and J 6 bases, with 12 bases left between them. The CDR3 runs 16 residues. The chain's CDR3 is CASSPPGQLLNSPLHF. CDR3 DNA sequence: TGTGCCAGCTCACCACCAGGACAGCTACTTAATTCACCCCTCCACTTT.

This clonotype occurred a few times. V gene TRBV6-5 combines with J gene TRBJ2-7; a weak D match, TRBD1 (5 bases). The CDR3 spans 16 residues. V was trimmed by 2 bases and J by 2 bases, leaving 16 bases between them. The germline V gene has CDR1 MNHEY and CDR2 SVGAGI. The CDR3 loop reads CASSYRPPQGPYEQYF. In DNA form, the CDR3 reads TGTGCCAGCAGTTACCGTCCCCCGCAGGGTCCCTACGAGCAGTACTTC.

This clonotype was counted a few times. The rearrangement uses TRBV5-1 and TRBJ1-1, with 10 bases matching TRBD1. Germline V lookup: CDR1 SGHRS, CDR2 YFSETQ. The junction had 6 bases not matched to a gene; V was cut back by 4 bases and J by 3 bases. CDR3 size: 15 residues. This CDR3 is CASSPGQGDDTEAFF. The CDR3, as DNA: TGCGCCAGCAGCCCAGGACAGGGGGACGACACTGAAGCTTTCTTT.

This clonotype was recorded many times. The gene calls are TRBV5-1 and TRBJ1-1; D unresolved. Trimming took 4 bases from V and 1 from J, leaving 14 bases between them. CDR1 is SGHRS, CDR2 YFSETQ, per germline. The CDR3 is 15 residues long. This chain's CDR3 is CASSHGVPSNTEAFF. The CDR3 DNA reads as TGCGCCAGCAGCCATGGAGTACCGTCGAACACTGAAGCTTTCTTT.

This clonotype was observed a few times. This rearrangement joins TRBV20-1 to TRBJ2-1; a weak D match, TRBD1 (6 bases). CDR1 is DFQATT and CDR2 is SNEGSKA in the germline V gene (reference sequence). CDR3 length equals 19 residues. V was clipped by 2 bases and J by 4 bases, with 27 bases between them. CDR3 bases: TGCAGTGCTAGAAGTGTGTCTGGGCAGGGGAAGGGCTTATACAATGAGCAGTTCTTC. It is translated as CSARSVSGQGKGLYNEQFF.

CDR3 bases: TGTGCCAGCAGAATTATTCCGGGACTAGCGGGAGATGAGCAGTTCTTC. Its translation: CASRIIPGLAGDEQFF. The chain employs TRBV7-9 and TRBJ2-1, with 14 bases matching TRBD2. V lost 6 bases, J lost 8 bases, and 9 bases stayed unmatched. The CDR3 contains 16 residues. Germline CDR1 and CDR2: SEHNR and FQNEAQ (reference sequence).

The sample holds a few counts of this clonotype. J is TRBJ2-4 and V is TRBV20-1; TRBD1 agrees at 10 bases. J lost 5 bases, V lost 1 base, and 5 bases had no gene match. Germline V CDR1 and CDR2: DFQATT, SNEGSKA (reference sequence). The CDR3 covers 15 residues. DNA for the CDR3: TGCAGTGCTAGAGCCCCGGGGACAGGGGAAAACATTCAGTACTTC. Translated, it gives CSARAPGTGENIQYF.

V is TRBV12-3 or TRBV12-4 and J is TRBJ2-3; maybe TRBD1 (5 bases). Trimming removed 6 bases from V and 2 bases from J, with 12 bases in between. The CDR3 has 14 residues. The CDR3 loop is CASSRKTVTDTQYF. In DNA form, the CDR3 reads TGTGCCAGCAGCCGTAAGACAGTCACAGATACGCAGTATTTT.

This clonotype was found a few times. The V gene is TRBV6-5, the J gene TRBJ1-2; 11 bases align to TRBD1. Germline V CDR1 and CDR2: MNHEY, SVGAGI. CDR3 length: 15 residues. V shed 6 bases and J 3 bases; nucleotides not matched to a gene: 6. The CDR3 is CASRDRGRPDYGYTF. CDR3 bases: TGTGCCAGCAGGGACAGGGGGCGCCCGGACTATGGCTACACCTTC.

This clonotype has only a few counts. The rearrangement links TRBV10-3 to TRBJ1-2; D is unresolved. Trimming removed 4 bases from V and 1 base from J, with 7 bases in between. CDR1 is ENHRY and CDR2 is SYGVKD in the germline V gene. The CDR3 has 13 amino acids. CDR3 in DNA: TGTGCCATCAGTGGGCAGGATAACTATGGCTACACCTTC. It specifies CAISGQDNYGYTF.

This clonotype was picked up many times. The chain links TRBV12-3 or TRBV12-4 to TRBJ1-1; no definite D call. The CDR3 is 12 residues long. Trimming took off 2 bases at V and 6 bases at J, with 7 bases between the two ends. CDR3 residues: CASSLPRAEAFF. The DNA of the CDR3 is TGTGCCAGCAGTTTACCCCGCGCTGAAGCTTTCTTT.

This clonotype was recorded many times. The chain is built from TRBV7-3 and TRBJ1-1; D gene ambiguous. CDR3 length equals 13 residues. V lost 3 bases and J lost 5, with 10 bases in between. Per the germline V gene, CDR1 is SGHTA and CDR2 is FQGTGA. In nucleotides, the CDR3 is TGTGCCAGCAGCTTGGGGAGGGTGACTGAAGCTTTCTTT. Amino acid sequence: CASSLGRVTEAFF.

This clonotype was counted a few times. The rearrangement links TRBV5-1 to TRBJ1-3; no clear D. Per the germline V gene, CDR1 is SGHRS and CDR2 is YFSETQ. V gave up 0 bases and J gave up 3 bases, with 10 bases separating them. This CDR3 comprises 15 residues. The DNA of the CDR3 is TGCGCCAGCAGCTTGGAACCATTGGATGGAAACACCATATATTTT. It encodes CASSLEPLDGNTIYF.

The V gene is TRBV7-2, the J gene TRBJ2-3; tentative D call: TRBD2 (5 bases). Germline CDR1 reads SGHTA; CDR2 reads FQGNSA. The CDR3 consists of 14 residues. V lost 5 bases, J lost 3 bases, and 12 bases lay in between. The CDR3 reads CASSLPPGTDTQYF. The CDR3 nucleotides are TGTGCCAGCAGCCTACCCCCGGGGACAGATACGCAGTATTTT.

J is TRBJ2-1 and V is TRBV12-3 or TRBV12-4; D unresolved. The V end was cut by 5 bases, the J end by 4 bases, with 9 bases between. The CDR3 loop spans 13 amino acids. CDR3 residues: CASSTTDYNEQFF. Here the CDR3 DNA reads TGTGCCAGCAGTACGACGGATTACAATGAGCAGTTCTTC.

Only one count was recorded for this clonotype. The rearrangement joins TRBV9 to TRBJ1-5; D remains unclear. From germline, CDR1 is SGDLS and CDR2 YYNGEE. The V and J ends lost 3 bases and 0 bases respectively, with 7 bases between them. The CDR3 loop spans 14 amino acids. The CDR3 DNA reads as TGTGCCAGCAGCGCCACTCCTAGCAATCAGCCCCAGCATTTT. Translated, it gives CASSATPSNQPQHF. The variable domain in full, completed from reference TRBV9 and TRBJ1-5, reads DSGVTQTPKHLITATGQRVTLRCSPRSGDLSVYWYQQSLDQGLQFLIQYYNGEERAKGNILERFSAQQFPDLHSELNLSSLELGDSALYFCASSATPSNQPQHFGDGTRLSIL.

This clonotype was seen more than once but under ten times. The chain has TRBV19 and TRBJ2-2; D might be TRBD2 (7 bases). Per germline, CDR1 LNHDA and CDR2 SQIVND (reference sequence). The CDR3 is 15 residues long. Trimming stripped 7 bases from V and 0 bases from J, with 12 bases between. The CDR3: CASIRGAPNTGELFF. The CDR3 nucleotides are TGTGCCAGTATCCGGGGGGCCCCGAACACCGGGGAGCTGTTTTTT. Supplemented by reference TRBV19 and TRBJ2-2, the full variable domain reads DGGITQSPKYLFRKEGQNVTLSCEQNLNHDAMYWYRQDPGQGLRLIYYSQIVNDFQKGDIAEGYSVSREKKESFPLTVTSAQKNPTAFYLCASIRGAPNTGELFFGEGSRLTVL.

This clonotype was seen many times. The chain has TRBV5-5 and TRBJ2-3; 7 bases map to TRBD1. The CDR3 runs to 16 residues. V dropped 3 bases and J dropped 2; count of bases not matched to a gene: 9. Germline assignment: CDR1 SGHKS and CDR2 YYEKEE (reference sequence). CDR3 nucleotides: TGTGCCAGCAGCTCACTGACAGGGAGTCCCACAGATACGCAGTATTTT. This translates into CASSSLTGSPTDTQYF.